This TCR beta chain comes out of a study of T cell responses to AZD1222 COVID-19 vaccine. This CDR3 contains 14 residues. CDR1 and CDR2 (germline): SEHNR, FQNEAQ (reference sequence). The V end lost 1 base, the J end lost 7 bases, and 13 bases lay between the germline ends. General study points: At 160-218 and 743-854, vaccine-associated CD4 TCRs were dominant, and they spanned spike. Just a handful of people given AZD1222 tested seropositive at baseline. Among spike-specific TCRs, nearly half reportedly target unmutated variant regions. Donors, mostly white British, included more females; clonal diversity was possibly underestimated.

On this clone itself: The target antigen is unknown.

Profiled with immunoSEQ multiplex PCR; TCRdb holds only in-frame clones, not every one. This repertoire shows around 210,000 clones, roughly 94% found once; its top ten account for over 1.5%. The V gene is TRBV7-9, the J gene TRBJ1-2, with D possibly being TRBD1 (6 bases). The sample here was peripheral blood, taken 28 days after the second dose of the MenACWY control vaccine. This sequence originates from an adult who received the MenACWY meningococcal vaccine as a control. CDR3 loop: CASSLVTGGPGYTF. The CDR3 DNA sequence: TGTGCCAGCAGCTTAGTTACCGGGGGGCCTGGCTACACCTTC.